This TCR beta chain was identified during a study of cytomegalovirus exposure and HLA in healthy donors. This CDR3 has 12 residues. V was pared by 5 bases and J by 7 bases, with 9 bases between. Germline loops: CDR1 SGHTA, CDR2 FQGNSA. As concerns this clone: Antigen unknown.

The study, taken as a whole, reports: In vitro checks showed that a few CMV-associated chains really do target CMV antigens. Cytomegalovirus-associated status was assigned to 150 or so TCR beta chains.

Repertoires were generated with immunoSEQ multiplex PCR, while TCRdb's copy carries only in-frame clones and drops some. The sample contains 280,000 or so clones, 88% of which appear only once. The rearrangement joins TRBV7-2 to TRBJ1-5; weak D call: TRBD1 (5 bases). This TCR was sampled from a woman under 30 in good health and CMV-seronegative. The sequencing sample was made of PBMCs. CDR3 amino acids: CASSPSGQPQHF. In DNA form, the CDR3 reads TGTGCCAGCAGCCCCTCAGGGCAGCCCCAGCATTTT.